This T cell receptor beta chain appears in the sequencing data of a study of CD8 T cells in Susac syndrome. General study results and limits: Individuals included in the TCR sequencing and HLA analysis were acknowledged by the study to be relatively few in number.

With 2 bases clipped from V and 8 bases from J, the junction kept 4 bases outside the gene matches. The germline gives CDR1 SGHDT, CDR2 YYEEEE. The CDR3 is 14 residues long. Random hexamers served to reverse transcribe roughly 0.45 to 1 ug RNA. Multiplex immunoSEQ PCR targeted 54 Vbeta and 13 Jbeta TCR beta segments. A single record per CDR3 protein comes from TCRdb applying MiXCR to the immunoSEQ multiplex PCR reads. The data hold some 200,000 distinct CDR3 sequences, with roughly nine tenths observed a single time. The multiple sclerosis control group was made up of treatment-naive patients with stable or active relapsing-remitting disease. With regard to this clonotype: Its antigen is unknown.

The V and J genes are TRBV5-6 and TRBJ1-6, with 7 bases that match TRBD1. The sequence was collected from a human donor with multiple sclerosis. The sample comprised CD8+ T cells from PBMCs. CDR3 sequence: CASSLGTEDSPLHF. CDR3 DNA: TGTGCCAGCAGCTTAGGGACAGAAGATTCACCCCTCCACTTT.